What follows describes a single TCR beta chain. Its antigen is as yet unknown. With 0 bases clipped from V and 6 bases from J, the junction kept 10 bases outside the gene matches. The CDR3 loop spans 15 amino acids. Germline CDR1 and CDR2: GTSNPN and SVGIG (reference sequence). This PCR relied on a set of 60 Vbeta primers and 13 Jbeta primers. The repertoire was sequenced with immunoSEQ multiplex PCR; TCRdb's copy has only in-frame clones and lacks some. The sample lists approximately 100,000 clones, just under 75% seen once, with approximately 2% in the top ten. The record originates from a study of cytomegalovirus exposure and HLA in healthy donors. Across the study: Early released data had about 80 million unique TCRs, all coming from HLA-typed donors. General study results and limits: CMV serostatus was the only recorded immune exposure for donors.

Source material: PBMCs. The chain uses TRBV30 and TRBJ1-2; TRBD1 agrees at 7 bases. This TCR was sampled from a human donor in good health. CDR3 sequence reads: CAWSVWGLGQDGYTF. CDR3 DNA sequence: TGTGCCTGGAGTGTATGGGGTTTAGGACAGGATGGCTACACCTTC.